What follows is one T cell receptor (beta chain) and its context. The antigen it recognizes is unknown. Base qualities are not at hand, and no much larger clone is one base apart. The data are from a study of CD8 T cells in ankylosing spondylitis (dated by TCRdb to about 2017). The study in broad terms: The study profiled T cell receptor beta repertoires in healthy donors and ankylosing spondylitis patients to find disease-linked TCR variants. The whole study cohort included 85 to 120 healthy donors and 25 or so ankylosing spondylitis patients. Peripheral blood was sampled, and synovial fluid was additionally collected from ankylosing spondylitis patients.

TCRdb shows the sequencer as Illumina HiSeq 2500. TCR beta libraries were prepared by quantitative 5'-RACE with molecular barcodes. Processing in the source paper ran as follows. A new computational method, built on a probabilistic model of VDJ rearrangement, was used to identify disease-linked TCR variants. TCRdb reworked the public reads: Q25 trimming with fastp, MiXCR clone assembly, productive beta chains retained. A single entry per CDR3 protein holds the most common genes and DNA from its merged rows. These V and J calls derive from TCRdb rather than the authors' analysis. This sample comprises 150,000 to 200,000 distinct CDR3 sequences, approximately 12% of them detected only once. The ten biggest clones cover 11% of the sample. What the authors observed across the whole study: In peripheral blood, the disease-linked clones were found at relatively low frequencies and had a CD8+ phenotype. A TCR beta motif made up of fewer than 10 highly homologous amino acid variants appeared to be characteristic of blood from ankylosing spondylitis patients. The disease-linked clones were reported as significantly enriched in matched synovial fluid samples from ankylosing spondylitis patients. Some of the motif variants had been reported before in the synovial fluid and blood of reactive arthritis patients, a finding that suggests common disease-initiation mechanisms.

This sequence originates from a female donor with ankylosing spondylitis or in good health (not recorded which). Sequencing was done on a sample of blood, either unsorted or a sorted T cell fraction (not recorded which).

The CDR3 corresponds to CASSLWTGDNEQFF. The nucleotide sequence is given as TGTGCCAGCAGTTTATGGACAGGGGACAATGAGCAGTTCTTC. The chain joins TRBV12-3 or TRBV12-4 to TRBJ2-1, with 9 bases matching TRBD1. Its CDR3 holds 14 amino acids, cysteine through phenylalanine. Solely the CDR3 DNA is kept, with 42 bases framed from the first base. V trim: 2 bases; J trim: 5 bases; unmatched bases: 1.